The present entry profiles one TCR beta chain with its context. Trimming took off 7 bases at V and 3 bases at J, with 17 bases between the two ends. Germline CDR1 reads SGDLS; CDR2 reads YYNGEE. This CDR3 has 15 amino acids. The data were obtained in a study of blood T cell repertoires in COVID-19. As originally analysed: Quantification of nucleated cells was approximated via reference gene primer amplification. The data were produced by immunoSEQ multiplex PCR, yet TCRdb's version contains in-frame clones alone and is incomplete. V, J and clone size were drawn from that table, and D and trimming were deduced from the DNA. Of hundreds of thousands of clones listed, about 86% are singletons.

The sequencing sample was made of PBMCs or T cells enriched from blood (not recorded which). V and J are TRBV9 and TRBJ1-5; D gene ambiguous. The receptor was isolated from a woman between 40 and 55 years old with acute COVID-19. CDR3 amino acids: CASRRPSYLNQPQHF. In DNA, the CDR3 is TGTGCCAGCCGGCGGCCTTCGTACCTCAATCAGCCCCAGCATTTT.